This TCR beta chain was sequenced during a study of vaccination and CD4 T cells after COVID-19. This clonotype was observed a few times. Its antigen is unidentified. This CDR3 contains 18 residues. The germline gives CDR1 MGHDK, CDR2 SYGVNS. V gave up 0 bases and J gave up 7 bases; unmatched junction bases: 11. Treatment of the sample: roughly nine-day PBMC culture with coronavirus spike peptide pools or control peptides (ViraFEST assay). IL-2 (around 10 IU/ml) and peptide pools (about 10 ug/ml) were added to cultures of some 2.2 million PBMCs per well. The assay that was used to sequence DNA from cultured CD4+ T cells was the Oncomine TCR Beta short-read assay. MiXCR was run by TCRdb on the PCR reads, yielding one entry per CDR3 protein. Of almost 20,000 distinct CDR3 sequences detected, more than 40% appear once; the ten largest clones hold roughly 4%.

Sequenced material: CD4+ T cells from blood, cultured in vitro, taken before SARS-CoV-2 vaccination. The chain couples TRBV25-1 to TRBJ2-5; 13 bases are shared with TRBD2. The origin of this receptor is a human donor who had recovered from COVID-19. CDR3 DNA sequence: TGTGCCAGCAGTGAATATGGAGGGACTAGCGGGAATCACCGGACCCAGTACTTC. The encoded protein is CASSEYGGTSGNHRTQYF.